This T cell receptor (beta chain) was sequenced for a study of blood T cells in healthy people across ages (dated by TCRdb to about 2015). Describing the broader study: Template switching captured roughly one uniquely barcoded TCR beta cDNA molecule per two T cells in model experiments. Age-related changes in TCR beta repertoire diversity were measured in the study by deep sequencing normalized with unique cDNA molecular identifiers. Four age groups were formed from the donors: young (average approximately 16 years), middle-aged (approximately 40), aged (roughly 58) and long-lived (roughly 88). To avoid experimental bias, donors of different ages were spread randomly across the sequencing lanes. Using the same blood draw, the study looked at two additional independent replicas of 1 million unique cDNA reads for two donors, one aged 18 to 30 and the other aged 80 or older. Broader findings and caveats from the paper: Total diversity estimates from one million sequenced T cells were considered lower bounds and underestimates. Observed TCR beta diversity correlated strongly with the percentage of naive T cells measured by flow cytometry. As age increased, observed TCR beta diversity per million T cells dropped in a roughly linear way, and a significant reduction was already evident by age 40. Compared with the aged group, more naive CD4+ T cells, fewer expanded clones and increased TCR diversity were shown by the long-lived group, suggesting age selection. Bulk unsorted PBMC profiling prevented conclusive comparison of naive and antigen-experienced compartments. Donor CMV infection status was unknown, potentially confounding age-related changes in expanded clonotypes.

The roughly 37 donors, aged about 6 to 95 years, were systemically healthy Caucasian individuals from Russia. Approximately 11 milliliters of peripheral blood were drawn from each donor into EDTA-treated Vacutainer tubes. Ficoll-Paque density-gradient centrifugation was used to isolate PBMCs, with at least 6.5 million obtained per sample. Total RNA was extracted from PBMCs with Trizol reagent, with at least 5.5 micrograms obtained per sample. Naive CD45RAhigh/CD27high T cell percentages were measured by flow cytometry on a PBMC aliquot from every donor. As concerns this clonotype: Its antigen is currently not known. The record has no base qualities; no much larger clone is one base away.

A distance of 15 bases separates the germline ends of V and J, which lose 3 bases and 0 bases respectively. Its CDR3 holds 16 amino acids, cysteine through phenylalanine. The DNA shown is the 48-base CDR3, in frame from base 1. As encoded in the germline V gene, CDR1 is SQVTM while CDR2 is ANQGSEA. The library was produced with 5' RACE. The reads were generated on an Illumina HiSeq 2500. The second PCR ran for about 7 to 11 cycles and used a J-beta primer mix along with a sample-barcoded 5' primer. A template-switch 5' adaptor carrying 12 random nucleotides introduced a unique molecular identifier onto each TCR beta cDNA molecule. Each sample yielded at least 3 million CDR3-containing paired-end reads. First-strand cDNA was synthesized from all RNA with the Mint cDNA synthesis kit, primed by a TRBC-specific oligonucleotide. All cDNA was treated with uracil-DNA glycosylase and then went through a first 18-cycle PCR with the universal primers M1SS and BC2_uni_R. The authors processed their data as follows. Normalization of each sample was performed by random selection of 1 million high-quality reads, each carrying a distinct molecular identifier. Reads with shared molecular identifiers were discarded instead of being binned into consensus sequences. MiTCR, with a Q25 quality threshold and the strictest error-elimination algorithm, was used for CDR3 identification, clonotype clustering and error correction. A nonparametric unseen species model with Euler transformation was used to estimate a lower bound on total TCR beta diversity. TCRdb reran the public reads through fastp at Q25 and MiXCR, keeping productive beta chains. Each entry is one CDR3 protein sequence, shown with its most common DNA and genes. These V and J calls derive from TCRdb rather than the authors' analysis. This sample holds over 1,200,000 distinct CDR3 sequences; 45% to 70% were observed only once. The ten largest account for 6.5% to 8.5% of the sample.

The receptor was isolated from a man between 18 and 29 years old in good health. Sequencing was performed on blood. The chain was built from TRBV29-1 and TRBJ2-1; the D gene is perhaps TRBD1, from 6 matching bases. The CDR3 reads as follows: CSVEGEQGSSYNEQFF. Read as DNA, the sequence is TGCAGCGTTGAGGGGGAACAGGGAAGCTCCTACAATGAGCAGTTCTTC.